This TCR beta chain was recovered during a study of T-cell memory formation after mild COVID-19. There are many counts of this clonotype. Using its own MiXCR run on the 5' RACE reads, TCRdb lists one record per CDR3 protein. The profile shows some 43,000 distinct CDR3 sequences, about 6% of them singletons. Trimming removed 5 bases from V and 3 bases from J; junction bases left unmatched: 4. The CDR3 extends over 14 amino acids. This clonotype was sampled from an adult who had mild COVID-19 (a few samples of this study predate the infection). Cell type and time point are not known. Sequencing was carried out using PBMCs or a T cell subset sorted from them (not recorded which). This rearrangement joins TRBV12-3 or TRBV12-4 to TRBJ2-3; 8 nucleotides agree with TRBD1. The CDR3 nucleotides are TGTGCCAGCAGTCCAAGGACAGGGACAGATACGCAGTATTTT. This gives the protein CASSPRTGTDTQYF.